These T cell receptor beta chains were read from a single sample in a study of cytomegalovirus exposure and HLA in healthy donors. Libraries were prepared by immunoSEQ multiplex PCR; TCRdb keeps only in-frame clonotypes and omits some of them. Recorded for this sample: tens of thousands of clones. Sequencing input: PBMCs. Receptors originate from a man aged 40-55 years in good health and CMV-seronegative. Each CDR3 is given with its conserved first and last residue. A D gene is named only where the DNA matches it firmly.

D | J | V | CDR3 | DNA
TRBD1 | TRBJ1-2 | TRBV19 | CASSMGTDSESGGYTF | TGTGCCAGTAGTATGGGGACAGACTCCGAATCGGGAGGCTACACCTTC
TRBD1 | TRBJ2-1 | TRBV30 | CAWSGQGVSYNEQFF | TGTGCCTGGAGTGGACAGGGAGTTTCCTACAATGAGCAGTTCTTC
TRBD1 | TRBJ1-6 | TRBV19 | CASSIRGPDSPLHF | TGTGCCAGTAGTATAAGGGGGCCGGATTCACCCCTCCACTTT
TRBD1 | TRBJ2-7 | TRBV7-9 | CASSSGQGESYEQYF | TGTGCCAGCAGCTCGGGACAGGGGGAGTCCTACGAGCAGTACTTC
. | TRBJ1-5 | TRBV18 | CASSSREGILHF | TGTGCCAGCTCATCTCGGGAGGGTATTCTACATTTT
TRBD1 | TRBJ2-3 | TRBV10-3 | CAISTDRGPNTDTQYF | TGTGCCATCAGTACGGACAGGGGGCCAAACACAGATACGCAGTATTTT
TRBD1 | TRBJ1-6 | TRBV6-5 | CASRGDRDNSPLHF | TGTGCCAGCAGGGGGGACAGAGATAATTCACCCCTCCACTTT
TRBD1 | TRBJ2-7 | TRBV6-1 | CASGPTGGPYEQYF | TGTGCCAGCGGCCCGACAGGGGGACCCTACGAGCAGTACTTC
TRBD2 | TRBJ2-2 | TRBV9 | CASSPEGSGGASAGELFF | TGTGCCAGCAGCCCCGAGGGTAGCGGGGGGGCCTCGGCCGGGGAGCTGTTTTTT
TRBD2 | TRBJ2-3 | TRBV11-2 | CASRLRLAGGFVADTQYF | TGTGCCAGCAGGCTCAGACTAGCGGGGGGATTCGTCGCAGATACGCAGTATTTT
. | TRBJ1-6 | TRBV2 | CASSSEYNSPLHF | TGTGCCAGCAGTTCGGAGTATAATTCACCCCTCCACTTT